Presented here are 22 T cell receptor beta chains from one specimen sequenced in a study of Ad26.COV2.S vaccination and SARS-CoV-2 variants. Profiling relied on immunoSEQ multiplex PCR, and the TCRdb table lists in-frame clones only, not all of them. The table shows a few hundred thousand clones, with more than 75% occurring only once. As to treatment: roughly 20 received Ad26.COV2.S at low or high dose, single or two shots; about 5 received placebo; per-sample allocation not given. Material that was analyzed had been drawn on day 63 after the first vaccine or placebo injection. Sequences were derived from peripheral blood, sampled in a trial of Ad26.COV2.S vaccine versus placebo. These receptors came from a person aged 18 to 65 who received the Ad26.COV2.S COVID-19 vaccine or a placebo.

The gene calls are TRBV7-2 and TRBJ2-7; possibly TRBD2 for D (6 bases). The CDR3 runs to 15 residues. Trimming removed 1 base from V and 4 bases from J, with 14 bases in between. Germline CDR1 reads SGHTA; CDR2 reads FQGNSA. DNA for the CDR3: TGTGCCAGCAGCTTAGTGCAGGGCGGGACGTACGAGCAGTACTTC. Residues: CASSLVQGGTYEQYF.

The chain has TRBV7-8 and TRBJ2-1, with TRBD2 matching over 14 bases. The germline V gene has CDR1 SGHVS and CDR2 FQNEAQ. This CDR3 has 14 amino acids. V was clipped by 5 bases and J by 10 bases; unmatched bases: 4. The DNA of the CDR3 is TGTGCCAGCAGCCTGGGACTAGCGGGGGTCGAGCAGTTCTTC. It specifies CASSLGLAGVEQFF.

CDR3 nucleotide sequence: TGTGCCAGCAGTTTAGACAACTGGCGGGGGATGAACCAAAGGAAGGAGACCCAGTACTTC. Protein product: CASSLDNWRGMNQRKETQYF. V is TRBV28 and J is TRBJ2-5; 7 nucleotides agree with TRBD2. CDR1 and CDR2 from the germline V gene are MDHEN and SYDVKM. The CDR3 runs 20 residues. The junction had 23 bases not matched to a gene; V was cut back by 2 bases and J by 5 bases.

The CDR3 nucleotides are TGCGCCAGCAGCCTTGTACAGGGCGCGAACAATGAGCAGTTCTTC. It is translated as CASSLVQGANNEQFF. V and J are TRBV4-1 and TRBJ2-1; a weak D match, TRBD1 (6 bases). Looked up from germline, CDR1 is MGHRA and CDR2 is YSYEKL. CDR3 length: 15 residues. The V and J ends lost 4 bases and 5 bases respectively, with 15 bases between them.

V gene TRBV16 combines with J gene TRBJ1-4, with D perhaps TRBD1 (5 bases). Trimming left V 4 bases short and J 8 bases short, with 11 bases between. CDR1 KGHSY and CDR2 FQNENV come from the germline V gene. This CDR3 region has 13 residues. In DNA form, the CDR3 reads TGTGCCAGCAGCCCCAGCGGGGGGGAAAAACTGTTTTTT. Its translation is CASSPSGGEKLFF. The full variable domain, completed using reference TRBV16 and TRBJ1-4, is GEEVAQTPKHLVRGEGQKAKLYCAPIKGHSYVFWYQQVLKNEFKFLISFQNENVFDETGMPKERFSAKCLPNSPCSLEIQATKLEDSAVYFCASSPSGGEKLFFGSGTQLSVL.

V gene TRBV11-1 combines with J gene TRBJ1-6; maybe TRBD1 (5 bases). The ends were cut back, 6 bases at V and 7 bases at J, with 13 bases in the middle. Looked up from germline, CDR1 is SGHAT and CDR2 is FQDESV (reference sequence). CDR3 length: 14 amino acids. CDR3 sequence: CASRRLQGNSPLHF. In DNA, the CDR3 is TGTGCCAGCAGACGGCTTCAGGGAAATTCACCCCTCCACTTT.

V gene TRBV4-1 combines with J gene TRBJ1-6, with D unresolved. The germline V and J ends were trimmed by 0 bases and 0 bases, with 6 bases remaining between them. The CDR3 loop spans 16 amino acids. Germline loops: CDR1 MGHRA, CDR2 YSYEKL. The CDR3 protein is CASSQEGGSYNSPLHF. The CDR3 DNA reads TGCGCCAGCAGCCAAGAGGGCGGCTCCTATAATTCACCCCTCCACTTT.

This clone was recorded only once. The CDR3: CATSSRQFGEKLFF. In DNA, the CDR3 is TGTGCCACCAGTTCCAGACAGTTCGGTGAAAAACTGTTTTTT. The rearrangement uses TRBV24-1 and TRBJ1-4; possible D gene TRBD1, 5 bases. This CDR3 has 14 residues. Germline V gene lookup returns CDR1 KGHDR and CDR2 SFDVKD. Deletions cut 6 bases from V and 7 bases from J, with 14 bases between.

The CDR3 nucleotides read TGTGCCAGCAGCCAAGAAACCCTCCTTATGGGAGCCAAAAACATTCAGTACTTC. Translated: CASSQETLLMGAKNIQYF. The chain joins TRBV4-2 to TRBJ2-4; D uncertain. The V end was cut by 0 bases, the J end by 0 bases, with 15 bases between. Germline CDR1 reads LGHNA; CDR2 reads YNFKEQ. This CDR3 comprises 18 residues.

This clone appeared a single time. The genes are TRBV6-5 and TRBJ1-6, with a tentative D call TRBD1 (6 bases). The CDR3 length is 15 residues. Looked up from germline, CDR1 is MNHEY and CDR2 is SVGAGI. The V end lost 6 bases, the J end lost 5 bases, and 14 bases lay between the germline ends. The CDR3 loop reads CASRLPGHNNSPLHF. CDR3 sequence (DNA): TGTGCCAGCAGGCTTCCGGGACATAATAATTCACCCCTCCACTTT.

The rearrangement links TRBV5-5 to TRBJ1-5; D ambiguous. Trimming shortened V by 5 bases and J by 4 bases, and 10 bases separated the two germline ends. This CDR3 has 13 amino acids. In germline, CDR1 is SGHKS, CDR2 YYEKEE (reference sequence). CDR3 sequence: CASRPAVNQPQHF. The CDR3 bases are TGTGCCAGCAGACCCGCGGTGAATCAGCCCCAGCATTTT.

The CDR3 nucleotides read TGTGCCAGCAGCTCCCCGAGACAGGGCTACGAGCAGTACTTC. This codes for CASSSPRQGYEQYF. This chain connects TRBV7-2 to TRBJ2-7, with 7 bases lining up with TRBD1. This CDR3 spans 14 amino acids. Germline CDR1 SGHTA, CDR2 FQGNSA. V dropped 4 bases and J dropped 3; count of bases not matched to a gene: 6.

This clone was observed once. The rearrangement links TRBV11-3 to TRBJ2-5; D possibly corresponds to TRBD1 (5 bases). The CDR3 has 13 amino acids. CDR1 is SGHNT and CDR2 is YENEEA in the germline V gene. The V and J ends lost 3 bases and 2 bases respectively, with 7 bases between them. CDR3 nucleotide sequence: TGTGCCAGCAGCTTCGACAGACAAGAGACCCAGTACTTC. As protein: CASSFDRQETQYF.

The chain employs TRBV2 and TRBJ1-1, with a tentative D call TRBD1 (6 bases). This CDR3 is 14 amino acids long. V was trimmed by 4 bases and J by 2 bases, leaving 11 bases between them. Germline CDR1 and CDR2: SNHLY and FYNNEI. As DNA, the CDR3 is TGTGCCAGCAGTGGGGGGCACACTAACACTGAAGCTTTCTTT. Translation gives CASSGGHTNTEAFF. The full variable domain, completed using reference TRBV2 and TRBJ1-1, is EPEVTQTPSHQVTQMGQEVILRCVPISNHLYFYWYRQILGQKVEFLVSFYNNEISEKSEIFDDQFSVERPDGSNFTLKIRSTKLEDSAMYFCASSGGHTNTEAFFGQGTRLTVV.

The chain joins TRBV29-1 to TRBJ2-5, with D possibly TRBD1 on 7 matching bases. Germline loops: CDR1 SQVTM, CDR2 ANQGSEA. This CDR3 region has 13 residues. The V end lost 7 bases, the J end lost 7 bases, and 19 bases lay between the germline ends. The CDR3 protein is CSAREGAGGTQYF. The CDR3 region has the DNA TGCAGCGCCCGTGAGGGGGCCGGGGGGACCCAGTACTTC.

The rearrangement uses TRBV7-9 and TRBJ2-5, with 9 bases matching TRBD1. Germline V gene data show CDR1 as SEHNR and CDR2 as FQNEAQ (reference sequence). This CDR3 spans 14 amino acids. V gave up 5 bases and J gave up 3 bases; unmatched junction bases: 4. CDR3: CASSHRTGEETQYF. CDR3 DNA sequence: TGTGCCAGCAGCCACCGGACAGGGGAAGAGACCCAGTACTTC.

This chain links TRBV27 with TRBJ2-1; D call uncertain. The CDR3 consists of 14 residues. Germline CDR1 and CDR2: MNHEY and SMNVEV (reference sequence). Trimming removed 6 bases from V and 5 bases from J, with 14 bases in between. For the CDR3, the DNA is TGTGCCAGCAGCCTCGCCCGGTCCCACAATGAGCAGTTCTTC. Translated, it gives CASSLARSHNEQFF.

The chain is built from TRBV6-2 or TRBV6-3 and TRBJ2-7; TRBD1 is a possible D gene (6 bases). The CDR3 loop spans 16 amino acids. Trimming removed 5 bases from V and 0 bases from J, with 17 bases in between. Germline CDR1 is MNHEY and CDR2 is SVGEGT. The CDR3 loop reads CASSTIRGRVSYEQYF. CDR3 DNA: TGTGCCAGCAGTACAATCAGGGGCCGGGTCTCCTACGAGCAGTACTTC.

The genes are TRBV4-1 and TRBJ2-5; D is perhaps TRBD1 or TRBD2 (5 bases each). The CDR3 runs 16 residues. V was shortened by 1 base and J by 1 base, with 13 bases between the two germline ends. CDR1 MGHRA and CDR2 YSYEKL come from the germline V gene. The CDR3 DNA is TGCGCCAGCAGCCAAGGGGAGTTAGGGGTCCAAGAGACCCAGTACTTC. This encodes CASSQGELGVQETQYF.

The CDR3, as DNA: TGTGCCAGCAGTTACTCGATGCTAGCGGGGTCTCTGGATACGCAGTATTTT. The encoded protein is CASSYSMLAGSLDTQYF. The rearrangement links TRBV6-2 or TRBV6-3 to TRBJ2-3; 9 bases match TRBD2. Germline lookup yields CDR1 MNHEY and CDR2 SVGEGT. The trim removed 0 bases at V and 6 bases at J, leaving 10 bases unmatched. CDR3 length: 17 residues.

The genes are TRBV29-1 and TRBJ1-3, with a tentative D call TRBD1 (5 bases). The CDR3 has 15 amino acids. The V end lost 6 bases, the J end lost 7 bases, and 22 bases lay between the germline ends. The V gene's germline CDR1 is SQVTM and CDR2 ANQGSEA. The CDR3 loop is CSVQDWDRPGNTIYF. The CDR3 DNA follows: TGCAGCGTGCAGGACTGGGACCGTCCAGGGAACACCATATATTTT.

This chain uses TRBV6-2 or TRBV6-3 with TRBJ2-3, with a possible D match to TRBD2 (6 bases). The CDR3 covers 16 residues. CDR1 and CDR2 (germline): MNHEY, SVGEGT. Trimming removed 3 bases from V and 5 bases from J, with 18 bases in between. The chain's CDR3 is CASSYRRVSEGDTQYF. CDR3 nucleotide sequence: TGTGCCAGCAGTTATAGGCGCGTGTCGGAGGGAGATACGCAGTATTTT.